This TCR beta chain was recorded in a study of early T cells in non-severe SARS-CoV-2 infection. TCRdb fed the 5' RACE reads into MiXCR, producing one record per CDR3 protein. This sample has under 85,000 distinct CDR3 sequences, with 10% to 15% found just once. The length of the CDR3 is 15 residues. V lost 5 bases and J 1 base, leaving 9 bases between the germline ends. The germline gives CDR1 MNHEY, CDR2 SMNVEV (reference sequence). The rearrangement uses TRBV27 and TRBJ2-6, with D perhaps matching TRBD1 or TRBD2 (5 bases each). Sequencing used whole blood. This clonotype was obtained from an adult who was a healthcare worker with PCR-confirmed SARS-CoV-2 infection or an uninfected control (not recorded which). The CDR3 region is CASSEGWSGANVLTF. Written as DNA, the CDR3 is TGTGCCAGCAGTGAGGGGTGGTCTGGGGCCAACGTCCTGACTTTC.